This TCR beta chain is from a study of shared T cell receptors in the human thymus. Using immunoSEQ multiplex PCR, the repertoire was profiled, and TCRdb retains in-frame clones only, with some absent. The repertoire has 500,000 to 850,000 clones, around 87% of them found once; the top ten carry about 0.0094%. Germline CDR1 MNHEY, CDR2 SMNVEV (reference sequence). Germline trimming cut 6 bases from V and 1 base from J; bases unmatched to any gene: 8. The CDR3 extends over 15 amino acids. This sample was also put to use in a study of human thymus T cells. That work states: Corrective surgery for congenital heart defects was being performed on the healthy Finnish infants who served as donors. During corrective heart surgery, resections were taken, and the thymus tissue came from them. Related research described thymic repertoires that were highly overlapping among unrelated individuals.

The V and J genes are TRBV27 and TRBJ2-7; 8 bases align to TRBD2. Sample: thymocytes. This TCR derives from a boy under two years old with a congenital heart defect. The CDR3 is CASSAGTSDSYEQYF. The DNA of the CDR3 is TGTGCCAGCAGCGCCGGGACTAGTGATTCCTACGAGCAGTACTTC.